This T cell receptor beta chain stems from a study of blood T cell repertoires in COVID-19. The wider study: COVID-19 samples, acute and convalescent, were from the United States, Italy and Spain.

The age range of participants was about 18 to 90 years, with residence in around 22 US areas. Contact with a PCR-confirmed or clinician-diagnosed COVID-19 case occurred within 2 weeks of entry. Germline CDR1 SGHDN, CDR2 FVKESK. With 4 bases clipped from V and 6 bases from J, the junction kept 11 bases outside the gene matches. The CDR3 length is 15 residues. Original data processing: How many nucleated cells were present was estimated from reference gene primer amplification. Using immunoSEQ multiplex PCR, the repertoire was profiled, and TCRdb retains in-frame clones only, with some absent. D and trimming come from the DNA, and the V and J calls and clone size come from that table. The sample contains 210,000 or so clones, approximately 83% of which appear only once.

Sequenced sample: PBMCs or T cells enriched from blood (not recorded which). This chain connects TRBV14 to TRBJ2-7; 8 bases agree with TRBD1. The clonotype was recovered from a woman in her fifties or sixties who had been exposed to COVID-19. DNA of the CDR3: TGTGCCAGCAGCCGAGCCGGGACAGGCCCTTCCGAGCAGTACTTC. Protein: CASSRAGTGPSEQYF.